A selection of T cell receptor beta chains follows, all from one sample in a study of T cells in localized non-small cell lung cancer. The protocol was immunoSEQ multiplex PCR, while the TCRdb copy is restricted to in-frame clones and leaves out a portion. The repertoire includes 60,000 to 65,000 clones, roughly 90% of them detected once, and approximately 2% sits in the top ten. This specimen was peripheral blood, taken before any cancer treatment. The receptors originated from a woman aged 40-70 years with stage I lung adenocarcinoma. CDR3s include the opening cysteine and the closing phenylalanine or tryptophan. D genes are given only for firm matches. Rows may omit the clone size; those that give it use once, few, many or a size class.

>TRBV28|TRBJ2-4|TRBD1|.
TGTGCCAGCAGTTCCCTGACAGGGGGGCCAAACATTCAGTACTTC
CASSSLTGGPNIQYF
>TRBV7-2|TRBJ1-2|.|.
TGTGCCAGCAGCTTAAGCCACTATGGCTACACCTTC
CASSLSHYGYTF
>TRBV10-3|TRBJ1-1|TRBD1|.
TGTGCCACCCGGGACAGGTATAGCTACGCTGAAGCTTTCTTT
CATRDRYSYAEAFF
>TRBV29-1|TRBJ1-2|TRBD1|once
TGCAGCGCCTGGACTAGGGGGCGCGACTATGGCTACACCTTC
CSAWTRGRDYGYTF
>TRBV30|TRBJ2-1|TRBD1|.
TGTGCCTGGAGCCTCGGACAGGGGATCCACAATGAGCAGTTCTTC
CAWSLGQGIHNEQFF
>TRBV7-2|TRBJ1-4|.|.
TGTGCCAGCAGTTTGGGGGGGCTCCTGCTGATTAATGAAAAACTGTTTTTT
CASSLGGLLLINEKLFF
>TRBV5-4|TRBJ2-7|.|once
TGTGCCAGCAGCCCTCCAGGGGGGCTAGTCTACGAGCAGTACTTC
CASSPPGGLVYEQYF
>TRBV6-1|TRBJ1-2|.|.
TGTGCCAGCAGGGAGGAAGGTCTAGGTGGCTACACCTTC
CASREEGLGGYTF
>TRBV7-2|TRBJ2-3|.|.
TGTGCCAGCAGCGGCCGTAACACAGATACGCAGTATTTT
CASSGRNTDTQYF
>TRBV19|TRBJ1-1|.|.
TGTGCCAGTAGTCCCCAAGGGAACACTGAAGCTTTCTTT
CASSPQGNTEAFF
>TRBV6-5|TRBJ2-1|.|.
TGTGCCAGCAGCCCCCTAGGCCAGTACAATGAGCAGTTCTTC
CASSPLGQYNEQFF
>TRBV6-6|TRBJ1-4|.|.
TGTGCCAGCAGTCTGGGGGCTAATGAAAAACTGTTTTTT
CASSLGANEKLFF